Here is one TCR beta chain with its context. Antigen unknown. This CDR3 contains 17 residues. CDR1 is LGHNA, CDR2 YNFKEQ, per germline. After removal of 4 bases from V and 4 bases from J, the junction contained 16 bases not matched to a gene. This table comes from immunoSEQ multiplex PCR, and its TCRdb copy is limited to in-frame clones, with some not included. The profile shows about 2.2 million clones, around 93% of them singletons. This sample was included in a study of shared clonotypes between healthy human individuals. Across the study: Each donor's CD4 naive and CD4 memory cells filled three plates apiece, CD8 naive two, and CD8 memory one.

Points from the study as a whole: Around 5% of naive CD4 clonotypes were common to a few donors. Donors were few, which limited the genetic and exposure-history diversity represented.

Terminally differentiated effector memory CD45RA+ cells were excluded from the naive CD8 cells, which were CD45RO-negative and positively selected for CCR7. Donors were healthy HIV-negative adults without recently reported acute infections or vaccinations. The source is a man between 18 and 29 years old in good health. Some clones in this sample may be carry-over from other donors' samples. The rearrangement links TRBV4-2 to TRBJ2-7, with TRBD2 matching 7 bases. Sequenced sample: naive CD8+ T cells from PBMCs. The CDR3 here is CASSLQTLAGVVYEQYF. CDR3 coding DNA: TGTGCCAGCAGCCTCCAGACCCTTGCGGGAGTGGTATACGAGCAGTACTTC.